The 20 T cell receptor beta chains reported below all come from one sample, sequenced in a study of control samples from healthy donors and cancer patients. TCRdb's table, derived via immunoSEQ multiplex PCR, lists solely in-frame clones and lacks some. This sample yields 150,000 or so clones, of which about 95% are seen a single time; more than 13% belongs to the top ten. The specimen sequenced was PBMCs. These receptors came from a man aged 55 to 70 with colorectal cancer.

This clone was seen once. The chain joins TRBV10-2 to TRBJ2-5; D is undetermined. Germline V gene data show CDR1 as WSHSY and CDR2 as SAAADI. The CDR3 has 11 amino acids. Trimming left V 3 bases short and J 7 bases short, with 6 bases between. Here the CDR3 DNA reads TGCGCCAGCAGTGAAGGTGCGACCCAGTACTTC. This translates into CASSEGATQYF.

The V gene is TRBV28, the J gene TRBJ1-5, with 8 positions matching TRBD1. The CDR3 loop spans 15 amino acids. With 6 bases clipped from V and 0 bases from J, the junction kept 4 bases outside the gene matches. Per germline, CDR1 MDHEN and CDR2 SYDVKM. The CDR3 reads CASRGTGYSNQPQHF. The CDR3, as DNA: TGTGCCAGCAGGGGGACAGGTTATAGCAATCAGCCCCAGCATTTT.

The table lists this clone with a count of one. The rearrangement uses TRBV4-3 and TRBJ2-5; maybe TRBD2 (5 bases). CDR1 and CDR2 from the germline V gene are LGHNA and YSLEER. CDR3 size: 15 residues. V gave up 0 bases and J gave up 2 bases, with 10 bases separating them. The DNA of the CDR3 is TGCGCCAGCAGCCAAGACTTCGGGGTTCAAGAGACCCAGTACTTC. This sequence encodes CASSQDFGVQETQYF.

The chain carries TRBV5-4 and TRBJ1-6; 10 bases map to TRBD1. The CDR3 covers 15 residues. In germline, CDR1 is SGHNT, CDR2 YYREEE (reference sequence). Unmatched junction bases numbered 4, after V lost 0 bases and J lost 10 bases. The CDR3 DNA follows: TGTGCCAGCAGCTTGGCCGGGACAGGGGTCTCACCCCTCCACTTT. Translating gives CASSLAGTGVSPLHF.

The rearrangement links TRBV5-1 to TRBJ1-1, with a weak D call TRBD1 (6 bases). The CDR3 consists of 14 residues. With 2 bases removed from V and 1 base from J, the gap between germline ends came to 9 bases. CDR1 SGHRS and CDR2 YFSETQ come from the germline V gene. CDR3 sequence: CASSFLDRNTEAFF. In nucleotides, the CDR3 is TGCGCCAGCAGCTTCTTGGACAGGAACACTGAAGCTTTCTTT. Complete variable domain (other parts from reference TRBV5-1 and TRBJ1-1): KAGVTQTPRYLIKTRGQQVTLSCSPISGHRSVSWYQQTPGQGLQFLFEYFSETQRNKGNFPGRFSGRQFSNSRSEMNVSTLELGDSALYLCASSFLDRNTEAFFGQGTRLTVV.

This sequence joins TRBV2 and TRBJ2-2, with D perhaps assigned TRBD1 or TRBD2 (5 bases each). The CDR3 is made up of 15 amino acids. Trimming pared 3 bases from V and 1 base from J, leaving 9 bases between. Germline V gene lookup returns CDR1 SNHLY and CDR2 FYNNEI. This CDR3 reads CASSDREWNTGELFF. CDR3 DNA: TGTGCCAGCAGTGACAGGGAGTGGAACACCGGGGAGCTGTTTTTT. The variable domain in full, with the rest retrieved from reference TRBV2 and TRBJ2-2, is EPEVTQTPSHQVTQMGQEVILRCVPISNHLYFYWYRQILGQKVEFLVSFYNNEISEKSEIFDDQFSVERPDGSNFTLKIRSTKLEDSAMYFCASSDREWNTGELFFGEGSRLTVL.

The CDR3 nucleotides read TGTGCCAGCAGCCCCGGGCGTAGGGCCAATGAGCAGTTCTTC. Translation gives CASSPGRRANEQFF. This chain joins TRBV7-9 and TRBJ2-1; D gene uncertain. Per germline, CDR1 SEHNR and CDR2 FQNEAQ (reference sequence). The CDR3 runs to 14 residues. V lost 5 bases and J 6 bases, leaving 14 bases between the germline ends.

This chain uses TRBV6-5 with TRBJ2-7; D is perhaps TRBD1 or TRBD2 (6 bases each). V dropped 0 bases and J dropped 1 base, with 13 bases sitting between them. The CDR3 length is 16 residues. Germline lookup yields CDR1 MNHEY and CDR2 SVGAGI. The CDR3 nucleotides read TGTGCCAGCAGTTACTCAGGGGGGCGAGGGTCCTACGAGCAGTACTTC. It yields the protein CASSYSGGRGSYEQYF.

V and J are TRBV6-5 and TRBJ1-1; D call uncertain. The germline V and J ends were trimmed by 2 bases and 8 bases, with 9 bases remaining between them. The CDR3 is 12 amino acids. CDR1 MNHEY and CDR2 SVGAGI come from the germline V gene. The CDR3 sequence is CASSYQDGEAFF. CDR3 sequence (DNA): TGTGCCAGCAGTTACCAGGACGGGGAAGCTTTCTTT.

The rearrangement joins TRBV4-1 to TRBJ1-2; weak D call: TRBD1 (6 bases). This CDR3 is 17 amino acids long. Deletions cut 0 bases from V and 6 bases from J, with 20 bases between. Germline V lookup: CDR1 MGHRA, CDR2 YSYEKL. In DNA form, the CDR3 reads TGCGCCAGCAGCCAAGATCGAGTAGGGGGACGGTTCAATGGCTACACCTTC. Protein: CASSQDRVGGRFNGYTF.

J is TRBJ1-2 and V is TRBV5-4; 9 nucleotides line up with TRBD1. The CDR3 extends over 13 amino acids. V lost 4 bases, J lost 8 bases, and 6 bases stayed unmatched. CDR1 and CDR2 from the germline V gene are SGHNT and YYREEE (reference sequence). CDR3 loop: CASSQQGARGYTF. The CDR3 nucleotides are TGTGCCAGCAGCCAACAGGGGGCGCGGGGCTACACCTTC.

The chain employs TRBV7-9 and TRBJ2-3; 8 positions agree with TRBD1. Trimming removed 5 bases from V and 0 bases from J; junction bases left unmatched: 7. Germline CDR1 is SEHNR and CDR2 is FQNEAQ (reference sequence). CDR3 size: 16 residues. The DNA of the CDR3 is TGTGCCAGCAGCGCTGGACAGGGCACTAGCACAGATACGCAGTATTTT. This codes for CASSAGQGTSTDTQYF.

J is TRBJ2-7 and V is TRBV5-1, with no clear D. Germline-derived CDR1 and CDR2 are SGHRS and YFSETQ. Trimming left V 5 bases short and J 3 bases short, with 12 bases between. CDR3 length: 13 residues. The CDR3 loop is CASSHGVGYEQYF. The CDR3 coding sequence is TGCGCCAGCAGTCATGGGGTGGGCTACGAGCAGTACTTC.

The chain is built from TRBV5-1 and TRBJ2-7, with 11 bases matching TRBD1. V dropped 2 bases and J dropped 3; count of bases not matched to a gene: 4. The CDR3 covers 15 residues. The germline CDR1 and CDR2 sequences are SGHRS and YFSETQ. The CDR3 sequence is CASSFRTGGLYEQYF. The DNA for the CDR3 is TGCGCCAGCAGCTTCAGGACAGGGGGCCTCTACGAGCAGTACTTC.

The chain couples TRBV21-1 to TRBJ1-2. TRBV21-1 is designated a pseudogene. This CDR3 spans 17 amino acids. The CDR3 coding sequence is TGTGCCAGCAGCAAAGCAACAAGGACCCCGGTCAACTATGGCTACACCTTC. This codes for CASSKATRTPVNYGYTF.

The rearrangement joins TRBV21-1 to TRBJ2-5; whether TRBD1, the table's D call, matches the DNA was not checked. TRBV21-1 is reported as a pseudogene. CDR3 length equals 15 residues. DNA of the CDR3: TGTGCCAGCAGCAACCCAGGGGGCGCGGGGGAGACCCAGTACTTC. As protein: CASSNPGGAGETQYF.

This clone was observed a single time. CDR3 nucleotide sequence: TGTGCCAGCAGCTTAGGTGGCAGGGATAGTGAAGCTTTCTTT. It translates to CASSLGGRDSEAFF. V and J are TRBV5-4 and TRBJ1-1, with D possibly matching TRBD1 (5 bases). V shed 2 bases and J shed 7 bases, with 15 bases lying between them. The CDR3 runs to 14 residues. Germline CDR1 and CDR2: SGHNT and YYREEE (reference sequence).

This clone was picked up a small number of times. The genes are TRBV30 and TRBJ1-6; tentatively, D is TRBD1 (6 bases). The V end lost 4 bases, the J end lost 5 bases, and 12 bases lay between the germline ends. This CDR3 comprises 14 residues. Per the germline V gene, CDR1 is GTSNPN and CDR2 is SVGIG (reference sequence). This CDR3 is CAWMVDSHNSPLHF. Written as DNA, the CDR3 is TGTGCCTGGATGGTGGACAGTCATAATTCACCCCTCCACTTT.

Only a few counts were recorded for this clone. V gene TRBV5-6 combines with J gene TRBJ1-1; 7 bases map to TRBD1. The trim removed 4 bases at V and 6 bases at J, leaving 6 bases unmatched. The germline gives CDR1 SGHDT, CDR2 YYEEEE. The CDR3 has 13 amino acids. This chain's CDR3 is CASSKTGYAEAFF. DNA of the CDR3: TGTGCCAGCAGCAAGACAGGGTACGCTGAAGCTTTCTTT.

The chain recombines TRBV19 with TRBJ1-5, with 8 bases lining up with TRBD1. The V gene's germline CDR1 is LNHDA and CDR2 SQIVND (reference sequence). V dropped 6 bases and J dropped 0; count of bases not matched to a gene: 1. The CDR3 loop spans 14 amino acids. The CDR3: CASRQGVSNQPQHF. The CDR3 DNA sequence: TGTGCCAGTAGACAGGGGGTTAGCAATCAGCCCCAGCATTTT.